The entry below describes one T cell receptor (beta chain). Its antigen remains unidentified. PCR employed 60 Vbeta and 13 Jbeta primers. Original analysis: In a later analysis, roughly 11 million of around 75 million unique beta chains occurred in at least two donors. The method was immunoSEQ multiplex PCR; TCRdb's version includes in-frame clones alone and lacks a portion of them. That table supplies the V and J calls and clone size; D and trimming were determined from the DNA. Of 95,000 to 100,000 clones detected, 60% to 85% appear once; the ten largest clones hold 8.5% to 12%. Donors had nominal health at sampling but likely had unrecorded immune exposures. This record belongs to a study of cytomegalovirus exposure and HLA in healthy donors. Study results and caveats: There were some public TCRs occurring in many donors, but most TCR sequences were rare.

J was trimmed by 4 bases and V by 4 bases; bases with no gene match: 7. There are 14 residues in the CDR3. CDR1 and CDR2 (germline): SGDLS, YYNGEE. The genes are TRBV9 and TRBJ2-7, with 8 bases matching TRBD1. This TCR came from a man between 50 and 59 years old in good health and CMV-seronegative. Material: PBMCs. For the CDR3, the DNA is TGTGCCAGCAGCACCGAACAGGGGGAGTACGAGCAGTACTTC. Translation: CASSTEQGEYEQYF.